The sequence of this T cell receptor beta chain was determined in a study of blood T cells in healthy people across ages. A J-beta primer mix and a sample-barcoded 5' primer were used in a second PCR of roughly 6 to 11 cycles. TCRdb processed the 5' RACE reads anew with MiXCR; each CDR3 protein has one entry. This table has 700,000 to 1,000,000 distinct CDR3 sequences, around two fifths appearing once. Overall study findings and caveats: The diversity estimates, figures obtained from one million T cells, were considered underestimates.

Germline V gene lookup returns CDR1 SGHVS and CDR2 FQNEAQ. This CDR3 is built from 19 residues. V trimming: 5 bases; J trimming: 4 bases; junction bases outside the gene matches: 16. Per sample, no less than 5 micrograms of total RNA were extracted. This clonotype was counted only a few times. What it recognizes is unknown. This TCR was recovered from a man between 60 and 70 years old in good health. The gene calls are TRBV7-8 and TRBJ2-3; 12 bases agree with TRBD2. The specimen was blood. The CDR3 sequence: CASSPRKNTSGGRSDTQYF. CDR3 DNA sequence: TGTGCCAGCAGCCCCCGCAAAAATACTAGCGGGGGGAGGTCAGATACGCAGTATTTT.